The clone carrying this TCR beta chain was seen only a few times. The data were obtained in a study of spatial heterogeneity in lung cancer. Study-level background: Mean representation of each unique TCR and UMI combination in the raw reads exceeded 8.5 occurrences.

Time point meaning: sample taken at primary tumor resection. Whole RNA, which was extracted from tumor, nontumor lung tissue or frozen PBMC, was sequenced without any cell sorting. The approximately 70 donors had untreated early-stage non-small cell lung cancer. Each CDR3 protein gets one entry after TCRdb re-called the 5' RACE reads with MiXCR. The sample records over 25,000 distinct CDR3 sequences, about 8.1% being singletons. Germline V lookup: CDR1 SGHDN, CDR2 FVKESK. After removal of 1 base from V and 2 bases from J, the junction contained 12 bases not matched to a gene. The CDR3 covers 19 residues.

The source is a female donor with early-stage non-small cell lung cancer. Sequencing was performed on PBMCs, taken at surgery. The V gene is TRBV14, the J gene TRBJ2-1, with 9 bases fitting TRBD2. The CDR3 loop reads CASSQVQNGLAHTYNEQFF. The CDR3, as DNA: TGTGCCAGCAGCCAAGTACAAAATGGACTAGCGCATACCTACAATGAGCAGTTCTTC.